This T cell receptor beta chain is drawn from a study of blood T cell repertoires in COVID-19. The CDR3 is 14 residues long. Trimming took off 3 bases at V and 7 bases at J, with 18 bases between the two ends. Germline V gives CDR1 SQVTM, CDR2 ANQGSEA. Data came from immunoSEQ multiplex PCR; TCRdb stores just in-frame clones and leaves some out. The top ten hold less than 3.5% of the sample, which has a few hundred thousand clones, 82% seen once. This clone was seen only once. The sequence was obtained from a woman aged 18-29 years with acute or convalescent COVID-19. Sequenced: peripheral blood. The chain has TRBV29-1 and TRBJ1-2, with D maybe TRBD1 (6 bases). The CDR3 sequence: CSVDGVRGGLGYTF. DNA of the CDR3: TGCAGCGTTGATGGCGTCAGGGGAGGGCTTGGCTACACCTTC.